Listed below are T cell receptor beta chains from one sample, sequenced in a study of blood T cell repertoires in COVID-19. Libraries were prepared by immunoSEQ multiplex PCR; TCRdb keeps only in-frame clonotypes and omits some of them. Among under 450,000 clones listed, around 89% were seen once. The sample consisted of peripheral blood. These receptors originate from a woman aged 50 to 60 with COVID-19, enrolled during active disease. Each CDR3 is given without its conserved first and last residue. The order of the fields is CDR3 protein, J gene, V gene.

AWAGGTEGETQY TRBJ2-5 TRBV30
ASSRRPGQESYEQY TRBJ2-7 TRBV4-1
ASWQPQGSYEQY TRBJ2-7 TRBV23-1
ASSLRNTEAF TRBJ1-1 TRBV28
ASSSFRDRSFYEQY TRBJ2-7 TRBV5-1
ASSEGTGTSYEQY TRBJ2-7 TRBV3-1/TRBV3-2
ASSFGGARDTQY TRBJ2-3 TRBV5-8
ASSLEPRTNEKLF TRBJ1-4 TRBV5-1
ASSLDGQGTEAF TRBJ1-1 TRBV7-9
AWSPRTGGTGYT TRBJ1-2 TRBV30
ASSQDQGTYGYT TRBJ1-2 TRBV4-2
ASSQTNEKLF TRBJ1-4 TRBV19
ASSPAGRNSPLH TRBJ1-6 TRBV18
ASSPRPGLMREQY TRBJ2-7 TRBV28
ASSRGSVANYGYT TRBJ1-2 TRBV18
ASSLGGNSPLH TRBJ1-6 TRBV12-3/TRBV12-4